This TCR beta chain was sequenced in a study of naive and memory T cell subsets. In this sample, this clonotype turned up many times. Ligated cDNA underwent four rounds of PCR with nested alpha and beta constant region primers and SP2. For blood and skin samples, reverse transcription used TCR alpha and beta constant primers. TCRdb redid the calling of the 5' RACE reads with MiXCR, one entry per CDR3 protein. The data show roughly 48,000 distinct CDR3 sequences, roughly 4.7% seen once. Trimming removed 3 bases from V and 3 bases from J, with 11 bases in between. The V gene's germline CDR1 is DFQATT and CDR2 SNEGSKA (reference sequence). The CDR3 covers 13 residues. TCR cDNA received a 3' ligated oligonucleotide that carried a UMI.

The chain combines TRBV20-1 with TRBJ1-2; D perhaps matches TRBD1 (6 bases). This clonotype was obtained from a female donor in good health. This chain's CDR3 is CSASIAGDYGYTF. DNA of the CDR3: TGCAGTGCTAGCATTGCAGGGGACTATGGCTACACCTTC.